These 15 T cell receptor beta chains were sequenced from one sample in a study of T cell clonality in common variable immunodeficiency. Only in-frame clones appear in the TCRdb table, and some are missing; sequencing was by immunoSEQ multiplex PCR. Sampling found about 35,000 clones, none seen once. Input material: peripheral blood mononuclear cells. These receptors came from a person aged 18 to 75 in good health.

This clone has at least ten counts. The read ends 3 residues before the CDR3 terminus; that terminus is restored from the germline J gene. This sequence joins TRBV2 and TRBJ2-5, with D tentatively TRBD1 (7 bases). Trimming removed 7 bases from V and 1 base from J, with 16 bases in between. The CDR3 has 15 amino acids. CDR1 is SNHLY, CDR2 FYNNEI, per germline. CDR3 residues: CASTVGGGFQETQYF. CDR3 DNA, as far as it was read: TGTGCCAGCACAGTAGGAGGGGGCTTCCAAGAGACC.

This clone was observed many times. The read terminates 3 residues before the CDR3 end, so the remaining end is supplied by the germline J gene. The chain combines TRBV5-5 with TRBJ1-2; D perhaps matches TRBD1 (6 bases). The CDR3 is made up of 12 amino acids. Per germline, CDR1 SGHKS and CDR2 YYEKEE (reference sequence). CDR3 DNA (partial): TGTGCCAGCAGCGAGCAGGGGTGGGGC. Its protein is CASSEQGWG. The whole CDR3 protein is CASSEQGWGYTF.

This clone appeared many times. The sequenced part of the CDR3 DNA is TGCGCCAGCAGCCCGGGGGGAACTGAA. Amino acids: CASSPGGTE. In full, the CDR3 is CASSPGGTEAFF. This chain links TRBV10-1 with TRBJ1-1; weak D call: TRBD1 (5 bases). The sequence runs out 3 residues before the end of the CDR3; the remainder is reconstructed from the germline J gene. The CDR3 runs 12 residues. The V end lost 6 bases, the J end lost 5 bases, and 10 bases lay between the germline ends. CDR1 and CDR2 (germline): WNHNN, SYGVQD (reference sequence).

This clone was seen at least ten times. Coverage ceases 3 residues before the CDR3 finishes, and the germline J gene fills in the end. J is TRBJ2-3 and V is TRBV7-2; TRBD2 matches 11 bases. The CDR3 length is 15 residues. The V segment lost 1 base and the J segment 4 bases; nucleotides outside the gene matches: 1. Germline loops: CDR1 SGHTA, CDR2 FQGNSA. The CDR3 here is CASSLVAGGADTQYF. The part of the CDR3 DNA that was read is TGTGCCAGCAGCTTAGTAGCGGGAGGGGCAGATACG.

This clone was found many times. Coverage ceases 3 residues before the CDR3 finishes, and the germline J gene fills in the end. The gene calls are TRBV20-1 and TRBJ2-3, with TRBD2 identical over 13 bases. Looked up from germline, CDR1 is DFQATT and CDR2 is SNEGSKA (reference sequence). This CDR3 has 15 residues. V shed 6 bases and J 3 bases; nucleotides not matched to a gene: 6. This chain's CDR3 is CSARQTSGRTDTQYF. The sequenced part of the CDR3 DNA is TGCAGTGCCCGACAGACTAGCGGGAGGACAGATACG.

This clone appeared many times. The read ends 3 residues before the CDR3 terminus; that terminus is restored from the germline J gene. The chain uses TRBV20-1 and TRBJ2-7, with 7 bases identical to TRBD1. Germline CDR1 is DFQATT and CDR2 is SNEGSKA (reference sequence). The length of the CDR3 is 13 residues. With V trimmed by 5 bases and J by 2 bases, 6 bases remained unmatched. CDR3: CSAGTGQTYEQYF. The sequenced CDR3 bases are TGCAGTGCTGGAACGGGACAGACCTACGAG.

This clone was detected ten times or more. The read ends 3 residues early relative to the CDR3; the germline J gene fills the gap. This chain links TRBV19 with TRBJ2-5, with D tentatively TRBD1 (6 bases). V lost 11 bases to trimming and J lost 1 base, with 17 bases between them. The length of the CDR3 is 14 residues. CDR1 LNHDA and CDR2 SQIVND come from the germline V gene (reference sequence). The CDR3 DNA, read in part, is TGTGCCTCGTCCCCGGACAGCATCCAAGAGACC. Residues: CASSPDSIQET. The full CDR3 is CASSPDSIQETQYF.

The CDR3 region is CASSPLGAANTEAFF. The CDR3 bases that were read are TGTGCCAGTAGTCCCCTGGGAGCGGCGAACACTGAA. V is TRBV19 and J is TRBJ1-1; D gene unclear. The read ends 3 residues early relative to the CDR3; the germline J gene fills the gap. Trimming removed 5 bases at V and 1 base at J, with 14 bases between. The CDR3 runs to 15 residues. The germline gives CDR1 LNHDA, CDR2 SQIVND (reference sequence).

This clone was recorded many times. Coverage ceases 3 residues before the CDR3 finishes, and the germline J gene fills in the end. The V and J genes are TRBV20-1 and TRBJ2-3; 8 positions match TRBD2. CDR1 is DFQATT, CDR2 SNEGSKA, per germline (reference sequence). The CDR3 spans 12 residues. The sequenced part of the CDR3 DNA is TGCAGTGCTAATACAGCGGGAGCTCCG. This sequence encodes CSANTAGAP. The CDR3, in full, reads CSANTAGAPQYF.

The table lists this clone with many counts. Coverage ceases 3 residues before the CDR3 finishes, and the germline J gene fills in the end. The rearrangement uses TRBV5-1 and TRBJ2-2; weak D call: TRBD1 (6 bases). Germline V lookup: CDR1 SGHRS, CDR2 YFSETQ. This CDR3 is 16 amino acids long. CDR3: CASSYAGATTNEKLFF. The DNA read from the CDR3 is TGCGCCAGCAGCTACGCAGGGGCCACGACTAATGAAAAG.

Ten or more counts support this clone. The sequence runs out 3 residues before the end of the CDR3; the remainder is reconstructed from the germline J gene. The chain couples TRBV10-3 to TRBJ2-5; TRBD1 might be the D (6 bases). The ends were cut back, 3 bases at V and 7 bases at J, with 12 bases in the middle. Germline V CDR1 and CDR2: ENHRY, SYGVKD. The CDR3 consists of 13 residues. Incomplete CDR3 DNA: TGTGCCATCAGTGAAGGTGCAGGGGCGACC. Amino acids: CAISEGAGAT. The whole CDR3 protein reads CAISEGAGATQYF.

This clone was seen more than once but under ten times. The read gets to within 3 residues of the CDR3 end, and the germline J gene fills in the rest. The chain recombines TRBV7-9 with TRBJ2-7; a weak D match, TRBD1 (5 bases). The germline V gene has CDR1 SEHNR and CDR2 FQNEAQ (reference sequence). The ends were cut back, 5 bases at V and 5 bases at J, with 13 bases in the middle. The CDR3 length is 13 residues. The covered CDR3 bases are TGTGCCAGCAGCCCTGGGGCCAGGGACGAG. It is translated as CASSPGARDE. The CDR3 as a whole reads CASSPGARDEQYF. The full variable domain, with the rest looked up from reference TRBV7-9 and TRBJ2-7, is DTGVSQNPRHKITKRGQNVTFRCDPISEHNRLYWYRQTLGQGPEFLTYFQNEAQLEKSRLLSDRFSAERPKGSFSTLEIQRTEQGDSAMYLCASSPGARDEQYFGPGTRLTVT.

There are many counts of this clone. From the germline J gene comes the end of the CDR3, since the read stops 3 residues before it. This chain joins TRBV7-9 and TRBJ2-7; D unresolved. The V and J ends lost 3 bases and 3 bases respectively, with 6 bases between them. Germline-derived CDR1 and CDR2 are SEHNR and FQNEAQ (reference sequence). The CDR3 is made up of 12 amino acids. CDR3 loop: CASSLTGYEQYF. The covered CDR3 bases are TGTGCCAGCAGCTTGACGGGCTACGAG.

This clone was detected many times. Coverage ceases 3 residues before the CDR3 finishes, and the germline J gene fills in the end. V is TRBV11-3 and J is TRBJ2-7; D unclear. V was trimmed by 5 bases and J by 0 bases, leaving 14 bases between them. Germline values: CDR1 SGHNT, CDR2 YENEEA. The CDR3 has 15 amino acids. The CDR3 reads CASSPTRESSYEQYF. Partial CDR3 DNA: TGTGCCAGCAGCCCCACCCGCGAGAGCTCCTACGAG.

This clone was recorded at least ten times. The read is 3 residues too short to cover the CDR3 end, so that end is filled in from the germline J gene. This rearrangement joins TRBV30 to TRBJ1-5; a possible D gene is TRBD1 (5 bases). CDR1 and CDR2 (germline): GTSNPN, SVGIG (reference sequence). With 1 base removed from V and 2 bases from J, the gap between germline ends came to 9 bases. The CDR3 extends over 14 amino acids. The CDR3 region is CAWSGQGGNQPQHF. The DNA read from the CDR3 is TGTGCCTGGAGTGGGCAGGGAGGCAATCAGCCC.